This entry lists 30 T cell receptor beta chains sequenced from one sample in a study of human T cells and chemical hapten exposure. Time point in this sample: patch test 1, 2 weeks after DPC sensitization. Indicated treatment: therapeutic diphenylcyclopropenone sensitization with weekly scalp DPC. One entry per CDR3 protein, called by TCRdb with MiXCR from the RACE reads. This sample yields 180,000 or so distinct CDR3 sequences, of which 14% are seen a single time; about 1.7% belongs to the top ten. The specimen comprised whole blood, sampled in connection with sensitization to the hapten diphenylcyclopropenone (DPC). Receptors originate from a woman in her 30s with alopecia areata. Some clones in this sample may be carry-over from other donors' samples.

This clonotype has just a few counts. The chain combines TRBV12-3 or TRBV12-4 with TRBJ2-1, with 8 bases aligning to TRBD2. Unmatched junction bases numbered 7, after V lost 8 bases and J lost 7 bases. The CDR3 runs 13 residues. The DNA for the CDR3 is TGTGCCAGCGGGGAGCGGGAGTCGAATGAGCAGTTCTTC. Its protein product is CASGERESNEQFF.

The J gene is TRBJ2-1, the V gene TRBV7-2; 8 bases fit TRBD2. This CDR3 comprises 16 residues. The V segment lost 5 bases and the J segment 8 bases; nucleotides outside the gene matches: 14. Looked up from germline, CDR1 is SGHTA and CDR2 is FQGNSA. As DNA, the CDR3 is TGTGCCAGCAGCCCGTCCGTTGCGGGAGGATCGTATGAGCAGTTCTTC. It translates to CASSPSVAGGSYEQFF.

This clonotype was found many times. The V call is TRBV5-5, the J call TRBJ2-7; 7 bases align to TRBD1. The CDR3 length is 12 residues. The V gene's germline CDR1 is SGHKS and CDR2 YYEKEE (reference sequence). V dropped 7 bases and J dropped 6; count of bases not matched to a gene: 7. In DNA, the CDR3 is TGTGCCAGCTACTCGCCAGGGGGCGAGCAGTACTTC. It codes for CASYSPGGEQYF. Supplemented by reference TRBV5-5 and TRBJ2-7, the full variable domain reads DAGVTQSPTHLIKTRGQQVTLRCSPISGHKSVSWYQQVLGQGPQFIFQYYEKEERGRGNFPDRFSARQFPNYSSELNVNALLLGDSALYLCASYSPGGEQYFGPGTRLTVT.

CDR3 region: CASRFDRRASPLHF. The CDR3 region has the DNA TGTGCAAGTCGCTTTGACAGGAGAGCTTCACCCCTCCACTTT. J is TRBJ1-6 and V is TRBV12-2; the table's D call, TRBD1, has no DNA check behind it. TRBV12-2 corresponds to a pseudogene. The CDR3 is 14 residues long.

The CDR3 DNA reads as TGCAGTGCACTCCGGGACAGTTCCTACAATGAGCAGTTCTTC. Translation: CSALRDSSYNEQFF. V usage is TRBV20-1 and J usage is TRBJ2-1; 7 bases are shared with TRBD1. Germline assignment: CDR1 DFQATT and CDR2 SNEGSKA (reference sequence). This CDR3 has 14 residues. Trimming removed 6 bases from V and 1 base from J; junction bases left unmatched: 6.

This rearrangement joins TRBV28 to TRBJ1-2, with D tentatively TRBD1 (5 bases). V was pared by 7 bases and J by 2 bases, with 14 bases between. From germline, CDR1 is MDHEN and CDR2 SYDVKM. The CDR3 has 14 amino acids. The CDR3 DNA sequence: TGTGCCAGCAACGGGGGGAATGTCAACTATGGCTACACCTTC. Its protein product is CASNGGNVNYGYTF.

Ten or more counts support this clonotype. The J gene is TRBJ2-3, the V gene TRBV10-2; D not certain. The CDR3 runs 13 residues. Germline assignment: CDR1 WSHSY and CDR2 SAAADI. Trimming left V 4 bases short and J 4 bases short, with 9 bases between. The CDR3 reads CASSAPDSDTQYF. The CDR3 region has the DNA TGCGCCAGCAGTGCCCCTGATTCAGATACGCAGTATTTT.

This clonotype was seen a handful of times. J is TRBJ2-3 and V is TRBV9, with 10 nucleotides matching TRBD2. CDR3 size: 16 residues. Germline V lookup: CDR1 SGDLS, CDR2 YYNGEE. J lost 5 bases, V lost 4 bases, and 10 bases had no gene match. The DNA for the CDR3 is TGTGCCAGCAGCCGCTCTAGCGGGGGAGAGGTAGATACGCAGTATTTT. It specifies CASSRSSGGEVDTQYF.

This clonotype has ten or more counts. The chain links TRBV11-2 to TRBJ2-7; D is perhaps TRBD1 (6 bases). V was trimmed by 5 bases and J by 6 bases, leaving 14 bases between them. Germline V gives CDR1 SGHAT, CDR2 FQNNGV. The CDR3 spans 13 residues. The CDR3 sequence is CASSPGQGREQYF. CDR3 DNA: TGTGCCAGCAGCCCGGGCCAGGGGCGCGAGCAGTACTTC. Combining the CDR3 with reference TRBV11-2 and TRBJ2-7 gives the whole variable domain EAGVAQSPRYKIIEKRQSVAFWCNPISGHATLYWYQQILGQGPKLLIQFQNNGVVDDSQLPKDRFSAERLKGVDSTLKIQPAKLEDSAVYLCASSPGQGREQYFGPGTRLTVT.

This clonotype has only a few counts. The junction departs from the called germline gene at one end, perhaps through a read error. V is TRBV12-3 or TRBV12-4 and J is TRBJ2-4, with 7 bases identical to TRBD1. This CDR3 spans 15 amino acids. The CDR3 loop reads CASRLGTDPRNIQYF. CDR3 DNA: TGTGCCAGCAGATTAGGGACAGACCCTCGAAACATTCAGTACTTC.

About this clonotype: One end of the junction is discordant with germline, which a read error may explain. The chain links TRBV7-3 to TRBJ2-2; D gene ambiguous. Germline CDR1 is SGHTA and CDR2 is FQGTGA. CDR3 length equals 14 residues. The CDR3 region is CASRTGTNTGELFF. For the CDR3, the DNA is TGTGCCAGCAGGACTGGTACGAACACCGGTGAGCTGTTTTTT. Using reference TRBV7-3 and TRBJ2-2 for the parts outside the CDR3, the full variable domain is GAGVSQTPSNKVTEKGKYVELRCDPISGHTALYWYRQSLGQGPEFLIYFQGTGAADDSGLPNDRFFAVRPEGSVSTLKIQRTERGDSAVYLCASRTGTNTGELFFGEGSRLTVL.

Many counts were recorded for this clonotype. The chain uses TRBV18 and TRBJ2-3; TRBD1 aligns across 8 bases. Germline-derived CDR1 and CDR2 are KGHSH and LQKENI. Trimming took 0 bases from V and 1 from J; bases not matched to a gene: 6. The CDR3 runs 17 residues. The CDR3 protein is CASSPPAGGGGTDTQYF. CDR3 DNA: TGTGCCAGCTCACCACCGGCAGGGGGCGGTGGCACAGATACGCAGTATTTT.

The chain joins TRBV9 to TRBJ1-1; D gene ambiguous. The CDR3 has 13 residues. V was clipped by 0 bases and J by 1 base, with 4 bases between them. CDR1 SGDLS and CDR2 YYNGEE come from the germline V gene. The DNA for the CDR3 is TGTGCCAGCAGCGTAGCCCCGAACACTGAAGCTTTCTTT. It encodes CASSVAPNTEAFF.

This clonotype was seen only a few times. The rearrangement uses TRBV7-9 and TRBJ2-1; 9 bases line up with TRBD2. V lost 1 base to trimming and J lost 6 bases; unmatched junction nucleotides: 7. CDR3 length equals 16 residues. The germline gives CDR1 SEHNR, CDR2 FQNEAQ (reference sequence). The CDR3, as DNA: TGTGCCAGCAGCTTAGATAGCGGGGGCCTATTCAATGAGCAGTTCTTC. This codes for CASSLDSGGLFNEQFF. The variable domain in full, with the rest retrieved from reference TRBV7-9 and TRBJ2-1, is DTGVSQNPRHKITKRGQNVTFRCDPISEHNRLYWYRQTLGQGPEFLTYFQNEAQLEKSRLLSDRFSAERPKGSFSTLEIQRTEQGDSAMYLCASSLDSGGLFNEQFFGPGTRLTVL.

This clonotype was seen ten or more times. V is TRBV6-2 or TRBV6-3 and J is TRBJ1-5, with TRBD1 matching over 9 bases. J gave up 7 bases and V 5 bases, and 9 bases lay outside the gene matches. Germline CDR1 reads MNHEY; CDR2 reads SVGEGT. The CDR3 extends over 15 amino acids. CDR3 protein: CASSAGTGIGQPQHF. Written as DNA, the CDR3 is TGTGCCAGCAGTGCCGGGACAGGGATCGGCCAGCCCCAGCATTTT.

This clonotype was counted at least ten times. The CDR3 coding sequence is TGTGCCAGCAGTTACTCGGTTGGGAGGGAATACGAGCAGTACTTC. Translating it yields CASSYSVGREYEQYF. J is TRBJ2-7 and V is TRBV6-5; the match to TRBD2 covers 7 bases. CDR1 is MNHEY, CDR2 SVGAGI, per germline. The length of the CDR3 is 15 residues. The trim removed 0 bases at V and 4 bases at J, leaving 6 bases unmatched.

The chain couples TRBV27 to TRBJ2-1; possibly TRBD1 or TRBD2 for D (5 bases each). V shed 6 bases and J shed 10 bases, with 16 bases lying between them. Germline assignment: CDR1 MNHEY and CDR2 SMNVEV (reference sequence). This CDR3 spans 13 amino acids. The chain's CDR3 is CASRQASSGEQFF. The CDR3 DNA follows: TGTGCCAGCAGACAGGCAAGTTCGGGGGAGCAGTTCTTC.

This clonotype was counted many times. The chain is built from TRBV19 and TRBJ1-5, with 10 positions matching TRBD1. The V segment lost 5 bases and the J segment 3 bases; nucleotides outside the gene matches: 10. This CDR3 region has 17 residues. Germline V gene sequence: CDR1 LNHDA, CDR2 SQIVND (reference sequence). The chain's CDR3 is CASSLGPGTGVNQPQHF. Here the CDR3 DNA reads TGTGCCAGTAGTCTCGGACCCGGGACAGGGGTCAATCAGCCCCAGCATTTT. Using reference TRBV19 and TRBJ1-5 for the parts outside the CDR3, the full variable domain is DGGITQSPKYLFRKEGQNVTLSCEQNLNHDAMYWYRQDPGQGLRLIYYSQIVNDFQKGDIAEGYSVSREKKESFPLTVTSAQKNPTAFYLCASSLGPGTGVNQPQHFGDGTRLSIL.

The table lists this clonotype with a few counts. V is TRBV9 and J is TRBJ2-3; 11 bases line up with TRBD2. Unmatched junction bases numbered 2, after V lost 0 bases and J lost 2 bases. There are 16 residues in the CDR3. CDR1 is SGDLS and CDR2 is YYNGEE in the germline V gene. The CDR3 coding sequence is TGTGCCAGCAGCGTAGAACTAGCGGGGGACACAGATACGCAGTATTTT. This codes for CASSVELAGDTDTQYF.

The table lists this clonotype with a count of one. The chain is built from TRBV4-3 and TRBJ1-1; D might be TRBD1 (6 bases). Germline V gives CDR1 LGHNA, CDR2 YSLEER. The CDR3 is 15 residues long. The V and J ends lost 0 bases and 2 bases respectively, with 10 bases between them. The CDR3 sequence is CASSQEGQTNTEAFF. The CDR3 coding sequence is TGCGCCAGCAGCCAAGAAGGACAGACAAACACTGAAGCTTTCTTT.

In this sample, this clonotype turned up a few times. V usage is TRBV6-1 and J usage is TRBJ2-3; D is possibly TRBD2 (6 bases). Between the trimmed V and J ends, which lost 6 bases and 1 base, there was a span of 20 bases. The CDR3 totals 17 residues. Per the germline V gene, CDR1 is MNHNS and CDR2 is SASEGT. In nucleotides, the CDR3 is TGTGCCAGCAGCATTTCTTCCGGGAGCAGGGGCACAGATACGCAGTATTTT. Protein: CASSISSGSRGTDTQYF.

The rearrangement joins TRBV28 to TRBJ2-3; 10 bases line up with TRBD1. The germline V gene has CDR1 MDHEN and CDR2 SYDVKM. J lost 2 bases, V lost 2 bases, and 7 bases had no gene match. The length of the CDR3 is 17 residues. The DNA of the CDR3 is TGTGCCAGCAGTTTACCCCCGGGACAGGGGCTCACAGATACGCAGTATTTT. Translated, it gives CASSLPPGQGLTDTQYF.

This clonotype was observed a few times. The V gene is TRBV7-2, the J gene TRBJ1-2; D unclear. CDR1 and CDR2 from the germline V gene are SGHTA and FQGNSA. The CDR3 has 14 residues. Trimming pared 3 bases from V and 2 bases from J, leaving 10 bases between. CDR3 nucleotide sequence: TGTGCCAGCAGCTTTAACACAATGAACTATGGCTACACCTTC. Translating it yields CASSFNTMNYGYTF. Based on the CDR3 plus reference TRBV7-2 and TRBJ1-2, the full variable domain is GAGVSQSPSNKVTEKGKDVELRCDPISGHTALYWYRQSLGQGLEFLIYFQGNSAPDKSGLPSDRFSAERTGGSVSTLTIQRTQQEDSAVYLCASSFNTMNYGYTFGSGTRLTVV.

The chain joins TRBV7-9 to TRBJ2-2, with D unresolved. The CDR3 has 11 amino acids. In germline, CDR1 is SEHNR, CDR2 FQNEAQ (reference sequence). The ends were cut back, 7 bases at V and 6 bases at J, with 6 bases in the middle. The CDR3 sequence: CASTEAGELFF. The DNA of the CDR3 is TGTGCCAGCACCGAAGCCGGGGAGCTGTTTTTT. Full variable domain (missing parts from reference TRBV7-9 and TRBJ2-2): DTGVSQNPRHKITKRGQNVTFRCDPISEHNRLYWYRQTLGQGPEFLTYFQNEAQLEKSRLLSDRFSAERPKGSFSTLEIQRTEQGDSAMYLCASTEAGELFFGEGSRLTVL.

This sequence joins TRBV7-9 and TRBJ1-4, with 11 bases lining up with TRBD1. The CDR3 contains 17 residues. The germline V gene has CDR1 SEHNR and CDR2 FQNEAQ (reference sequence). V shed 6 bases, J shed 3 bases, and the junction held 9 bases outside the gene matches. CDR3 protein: CASSAGTGGGSNEKLFF. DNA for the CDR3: TGTGCCAGCAGTGCCGGGACAGGGGGTGGCTCTAATGAAAAACTGTTTTTT.

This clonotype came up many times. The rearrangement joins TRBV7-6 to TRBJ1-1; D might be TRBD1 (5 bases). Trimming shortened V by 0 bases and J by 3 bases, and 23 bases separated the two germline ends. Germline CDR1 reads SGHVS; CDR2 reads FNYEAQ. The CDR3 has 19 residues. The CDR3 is CASSLAIGDSVGLDTEAFF. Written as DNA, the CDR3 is TGTGCCAGCAGCTTAGCGATAGGAGACAGTGTGGGGTTGGACACTGAAGCTTTCTTT.

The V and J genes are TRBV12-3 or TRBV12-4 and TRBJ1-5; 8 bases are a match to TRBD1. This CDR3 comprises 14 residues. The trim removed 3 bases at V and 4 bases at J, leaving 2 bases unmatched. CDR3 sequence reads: CASSFQGANQPQHF. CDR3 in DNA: TGTGCCAGCAGTTTCCAGGGGGCTAATCAGCCCCAGCATTTT.

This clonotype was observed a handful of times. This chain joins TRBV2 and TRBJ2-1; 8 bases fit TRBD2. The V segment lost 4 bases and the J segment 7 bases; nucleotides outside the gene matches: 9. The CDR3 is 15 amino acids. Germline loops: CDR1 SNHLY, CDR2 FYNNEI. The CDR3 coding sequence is TGTGCCAGCAGTGGTCCGGGAGGGGTGGAGAATGAGCAGTTCTTC. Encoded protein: CASSGPGGVENEQFF. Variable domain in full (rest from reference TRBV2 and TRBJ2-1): EPEVTQTPSHQVTQMGQEVILRCVPISNHLYFYWYRQILGQKVEFLVSFYNNEISEKSEIFDDQFSVERPDGSNFTLKIRSTKLEDSAMYFCASSGPGGVENEQFFGPGTRLTVL.

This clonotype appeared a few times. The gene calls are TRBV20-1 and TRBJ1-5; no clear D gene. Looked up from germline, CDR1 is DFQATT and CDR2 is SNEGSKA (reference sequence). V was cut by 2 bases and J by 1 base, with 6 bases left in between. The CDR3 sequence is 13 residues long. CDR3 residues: CSARTESNQPQHF. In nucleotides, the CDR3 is TGCAGTGCTAGAACGGAGAGCAATCAGCCCCAGCATTTT.

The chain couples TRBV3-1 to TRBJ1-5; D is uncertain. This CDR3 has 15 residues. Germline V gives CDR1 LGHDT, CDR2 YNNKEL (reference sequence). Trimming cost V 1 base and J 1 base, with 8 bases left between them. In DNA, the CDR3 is TGTGCCAGCAGCCAAGGACAACAGAGCAATCAGCCCCAGCATTTT. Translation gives CASSQGQQSNQPQHF. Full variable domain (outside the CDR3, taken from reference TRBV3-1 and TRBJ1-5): DTAVSQTPKYLVTQMGNDKSIKCEQNLGHDTMYWYKQDSKKFLKIMFSYNNKELIINETVPNRFSPKSPDKAHLNLHINSLELGDSAVYFCASSQGQQSNQPQHFGDGTRLSIL.